This passage covers 19 T cell receptor beta chains from one sample sequenced in a study of blood T cell repertoires in COVID-19. Method: immunoSEQ multiplex PCR; TCRdb's copy keeps in-frame clones and lacks some. The sample lists approximately 160,000 clones; roughly 80% were seen once. The source material was peripheral blood. The receptors derive from a man between 65 and 80 years old with acute or convalescent COVID-19.

This clone was seen once. The chain is built from TRBV6-5 and TRBJ1-2; a weak D match, TRBD1 (6 bases). CDR1 is MNHEY and CDR2 is SVGAGI in the germline V gene. The CDR3 loop spans 14 amino acids. The ends were cut back, 6 bases at V and 5 bases at J, with 16 bases in the middle. The CDR3 DNA reads TGTGCCAGCAGGGACAGCGGGAGTGAGTATGGCTACACCTTC. It codes for CASRDSGSEYGYTF.

This rearrangement joins TRBV9 to TRBJ2-1, with 11 positions matching TRBD2. The V gene's germline CDR1 is SGDLS and CDR2 YYNGEE. The junction had 10 bases not matched to a gene; V was cut back by 0 bases and J by 5 bases. The CDR3 is made up of 18 amino acids. The CDR3, as DNA: TGTGCCAGCAGCGTAGTCGGCGGGGGGACTAGCGGCGACAATGAGCAGTTCTTC. Amino acid sequence: CASSVVGGGTSGDNEQFF.

This clone showed up just a few times. The chain recombines TRBV30 with TRBJ2-1, with TRBD2 matching 7 bases. Per germline, CDR1 GTSNPN and CDR2 SVGIG (reference sequence). V shed 0 bases and J 4 bases; nucleotides not matched to a gene: 6. The CDR3 length is 15 residues. The CDR3 coding sequence is TGTGCCTGGAGTGTTTGGGGGAGGGTATACAATGAGCAGTTCTTC. Translation gives CAWSVWGRVYNEQFF.

The genes are TRBV27 and TRBJ1-2; TRBD1 matches 9 bases. Germline V gene sequence: CDR1 MNHEY, CDR2 SMNVEV (reference sequence). Losses at the gene ends were 7 bases for V and 7 bases for J; bases not matched to a gene: 10. The CDR3 has 14 residues. In nucleotides, the CDR3 is TGTGCCAGCAAGGCGGGGACAGGGTGGCTTGGCTACACCTTC. Protein product: CASKAGTGWLGYTF.

The chain employs TRBV6-5 and TRBJ1-2; perhaps TRBD1 as D (6 bases). The CDR3 sequence is 15 residues long. Trimming stripped 6 bases from V and 3 bases from J, with 17 bases between. Germline CDR1 reads MNHEY; CDR2 reads SVGAGI. CDR3 bases: TGTGCCAGCAGGGCCGGTGGACAGACCGACTATGGCTACACCTTC. It yields the protein CASRAGGQTDYGYTF.

The chain couples TRBV5-1 to TRBJ2-2; 7 bases are shared with TRBD2. The germline V gene has CDR1 SGHRS and CDR2 YFSETQ. This CDR3 is 18 amino acids long. The J segment lost 5 bases and the V segment lost 1 base, leaving 14 bases of the junction unmatched. This CDR3 reads CASSLSPGVAGVTGELFF. The DNA of the CDR3 is TGCGCCAGCAGCTTGTCCCCCGGCGTTGCGGGAGTTACCGGGGAGCTGTTTTTT.

This clone was counted a single time. The CDR3 nucleotides are TGTGCCAGCAGCAGGGAACCTAGCGGGTTTTCCTACGAGCAGTACTTC. Amino acids: CASSREPSGFSYEQYF. This sequence joins TRBV5-4 and TRBJ2-7; 8 positions match TRBD2. The junction had 10 bases not matched to a gene; V was cut back by 4 bases and J by 1 base. The length of the CDR3 is 16 residues. Germline CDR1 SGHNT, CDR2 YYREEE (reference sequence).

The chain joins TRBV9 to TRBJ2-3, with 12 bases that match TRBD2. CDR1 and CDR2 (germline): SGDLS, YYNGEE. This CDR3 comprises 17 residues. J was trimmed by 5 bases and V by 0 bases; bases with no gene match: 7. The CDR3 nucleotides read TGTGCCAGCAGCGTAGTTGCTAGCGGGGGGGCCGGAGATACGCAGTATTTT. Amino acid sequence: CASSVVASGGAGDTQYF.

This sequence joins TRBV29-1 and TRBJ1-3; TRBD1 matches at 9 bases. This CDR3 spans 14 amino acids. J was trimmed by 0 bases and V by 7 bases; bases with no gene match: 4. Germline assignment: CDR1 SQVTM and CDR2 ANQGSEA. In DNA form, the CDR3 reads TGCAGCGCTGTGACAGGGGGCTCTGGAAACACCATATATTTT. It yields the protein CSAVTGGSGNTIYF.

The V call is TRBV7-9, the J call TRBJ1-1; D unresolved. Trimming took 3 bases from V and 3 from J, leaving 14 bases between them. The germline V gene has CDR1 SEHNR and CDR2 FQNEAQ (reference sequence). This CDR3 is built from 15 residues. In nucleotides, the CDR3 is TGTGCCAGCAGCTTCCGGGCCCCGGGAGACACTGAAGCTTTCTTT. Protein sequence: CASSFRAPGDTEAFF.

The chain has TRBV6-5 and TRBJ1-1; D is undetermined. The CDR3 is 14 amino acids. V lost 8 bases and J lost 6, with 19 bases in between. CDR1 and CDR2 (germline): MNHEY, SVGAGI. The DNA for the CDR3 is TGTGCCAGCGGCCGTTCGGTTAGGGAGGCTGAAGCTTTCTTT. This sequence encodes CASGRSVREAEAFF.

The rearrangement uses TRBV7-2 and TRBJ1-2; weak D call: TRBD1 (5 bases). V was pared by 4 bases and J by 5 bases, with 11 bases between. This CDR3 comprises 13 residues. Germline V CDR1 and CDR2: SGHTA, FQGNSA. CDR3 amino acids: CASSSNGGYGYTF. The CDR3 DNA reads TGTGCCAGCAGCTCTAACGGGGGTTATGGCTACACCTTC.

V is TRBV19 and J is TRBJ1-1; D perhaps matches TRBD1 (5 bases). V shed 3 bases and J shed 2 bases, with 16 bases lying between them. Per germline, CDR1 LNHDA and CDR2 SQIVND (reference sequence). The CDR3 spans 16 residues. CDR3 nucleotides: TGTGCCAGTAGTATCTTTGGCAGGGCGTCTAACACTGAAGCTTTCTTT. Protein sequence: CASSIFGRASNTEAFF.

This sequence joins TRBV9 and TRBJ2-1, with 9 bases fitting TRBD2. The CDR3 runs to 20 residues. Germline CDR1 and CDR2: SGDLS and YYNGEE. The V segment lost 0 bases and the J segment 3 bases; nucleotides outside the gene matches: 16. CDR3 sequence (DNA): TGTGCCAGCAGCGTAGGGGCGGGAGGGCCCACGAACAACTACTACAATGAGCAGTTCTTC. It encodes CASSVGAGGPTNNYYNEQFF.

This clone was detected once. V gene TRBV29-1 combines with J gene TRBJ2-1, with D possibly TRBD2 on 5 matching bases. Looked up from germline, CDR1 is SQVTM and CDR2 is ANQGSEA. The CDR3 sequence is 15 residues long. The V and J ends lost 3 bases and 0 bases respectively, with 12 bases between them. CDR3 region: CSVEGSTSSYNEQFF. For the CDR3, the DNA is TGCAGCGTTGAGGGCTCAACTAGCTCCTACAATGAGCAGTTCTTC.

The chain links TRBV18 to TRBJ2-7; the match to TRBD1 covers 7 bases. Germline trimming cut 3 bases from V and 0 bases from J; bases unmatched to any gene: 5. Germline CDR1 is KGHSH and CDR2 is LQKENI. The CDR3 totals 15 residues. The CDR3 sequence is CASSPGQDSSYEQYF. The CDR3 nucleotides are TGTGCCAGCTCACCCGGACAGGACAGCTCCTACGAGCAGTACTTC.

The V and J genes are TRBV7-3 and TRBJ2-2; D might be TRBD2 (6 bases). V shed 1 base and J shed 2 bases, with 17 bases lying between them. Germline assignment: CDR1 SGHTA and CDR2 FQGTGA. This CDR3 contains 18 residues. The CDR3 reads CASSLNGPGTLNTGELFF. The CDR3 coding sequence is TGTGCCAGCAGCTTAAACGGCCCCGGGACTCTAAACACCGGGGAGCTGTTTTTT.

The CDR3 sequence: CASSTTRSGETQYF. CDR3 DNA sequence: TGTGCCAGTAGTACGACTAGGTCGGGCGAGACCCAGTACTTC. This chain uses TRBV19 with TRBJ2-5, with D possibly being TRBD2 (6 bases). Per germline, CDR1 LNHDA and CDR2 SQIVND (reference sequence). V lost 4 bases, J lost 5 bases, and 14 bases lay in between. The CDR3 extends over 14 amino acids.

The V gene is TRBV19, the J gene TRBJ2-1, with 8 bases lining up with TRBD1. The V gene end was trimmed by 5 bases and the J gene end by 2 bases; junction bases not matched to a gene: 5. The CDR3 sequence is 15 residues long. Germline CDR1 is LNHDA and CDR2 is SQIVND (reference sequence). The CDR3 loop reads CASSVGQGPYNEQFF. CDR3 nucleotides: TGTGCCAGTAGTGTCGGACAGGGACCCTACAATGAGCAGTTCTTC.